The 9 T cell receptor beta chains below all came from one sample that was sequenced in a study of blood T cell repertoires in COVID-19. Sequencing was performed with immunoSEQ multiplex PCR; in TCRdb, only in-frame clones are kept and a portion is missing. The sample shows roughly 180,000 clones, 70% to 90% of them seen only once. The sequenced material came from peripheral blood. These receptors were obtained from a man between 65 and 85 years old with active or convalescent COVID-19.

The rearrangement joins TRBV7-9 to TRBJ2-5, with TRBD2 identical over 11 bases. Trimming took 4 bases from V and 5 from J; bases not matched to a gene: 9. The CDR3 runs to 16 residues. Germline values: CDR1 SEHNR, CDR2 FQNEAQ (reference sequence). In DNA form, the CDR3 reads TGTGCCAGCAGCTATCTAGCGGGAGGCCCGACCGAGACCCAGTACTTC. Its translation: CASSYLAGGPTETQYF.

This sequence joins TRBV25-1 and TRBJ1-2, with D possibly TRBD1 on 6 matching bases. V lost 4 bases and J 6 bases, leaving 27 bases between the germline ends. The CDR3 sequence is 18 residues long. The germline V gene has CDR1 MGHDK and CDR2 SYGVNS. This CDR3 is CASSASLGGQTGGDGYTF. The CDR3 DNA reads TGTGCCAGCAGTGCCTCCTTAGGGGGACAAACAGGAGGAGATGGCTACACCTTC.

This chain uses TRBV5-1 with TRBJ1-5; no clear D gene. With 4 bases removed from V and 6 bases from J, the gap between germline ends came to 14 bases. The CDR3 runs to 14 residues. Germline V gene data show CDR1 as SGHRS and CDR2 as YFSETQ. The CDR3 spells CASSLTRGGQPQHF. CDR3 coding DNA: TGCGCCAGCAGCCTGACTCGAGGAGGTCAGCCCCAGCATTTT.

The rearrangement uses TRBV24-1 and TRBJ2-5; maybe TRBD1 (6 bases). Trimming removed 1 base from V and 1 base from J, with 12 bases in between. The germline V gene has CDR1 KGHDR and CDR2 SFDVKD. The CDR3 has 16 residues. This CDR3 reads CATSDFGRGFQETQYF. CDR3 nucleotide sequence: TGTGCCACCAGTGATTTTGGCAGGGGATTCCAAGAGACCCAGTACTTC.

This clone was observed a handful of times. The chain combines TRBV29-1 with TRBJ1-5; tentatively, D is TRBD1 (5 bases). Trimming removed 2 bases at V and 0 bases at J, with 8 bases between. The CDR3 runs 14 residues. Germline lookup yields CDR1 SQVTM and CDR2 ANQGSEA. CDR3 protein: CSVETGHSNQPQHF. CDR3 bases: TGCAGCGTTGAAACAGGACATAGCAATCAGCCCCAGCATTTT.

This chain links TRBV5-4 with TRBJ2-1; D perhaps matches TRBD1 (6 bases). CDR1 SGHNT and CDR2 YYREEE come from the germline V gene (reference sequence). The CDR3 loop spans 15 amino acids. V gave up 4 bases and J gave up 0 bases, with 11 bases separating them. The CDR3 loop reads CASSVGQNSYNEQFF. DNA of the CDR3: TGTGCCAGCAGCGTAGGACAGAACTCCTACAATGAGCAGTTCTTC.

The chain links TRBV5-1 to TRBJ2-4; TRBD1 is a possible D gene (7 bases). Germline V CDR1 and CDR2: SGHRS, YFSETQ. The CDR3 is 15 residues long. Trimming left V 4 bases short and J 5 bases short, with 16 bases between. The CDR3 DNA follows: TGCGCCAGCAGCCTACCCAGGGGGGTGGAAAACATTCAGTACTTC. It encodes CASSLPRGVENIQYF.

This clone has only one observation. The chain recombines TRBV30 with TRBJ1-5; D ambiguous. Germline values: CDR1 GTSNPN, CDR2 SVGIG (reference sequence). This CDR3 is 15 amino acids long. The V gene lost 2 bases and the J gene lost 0 bases, with 11 bases spanning the gap. The CDR3 DNA is TGTGCCTGGAGTTTTGGAGTTAATAGCAATCAGCCCCAGCATTTT. Its protein is CAWSFGVNSNQPQHF.

This clone has at least ten counts. This chain links TRBV29-1 with TRBJ2-2; 7 bases are a match to TRBD2. This CDR3 has 14 amino acids. Germline V lookup: CDR1 SQVTM, CDR2 ANQGSEA. The V and J ends lost 4 bases and 6 bases, in that order; junction bases with no gene match: 8. CDR3 nucleotide sequence: TGCAGCGTTGGCCGGGAGGTCCCCGCCGGGGAGCTGTTTTTT. Its translation: CSVGREVPAGELFF.